This T cell receptor (beta chain) originates from a study of OX40 agonist ivuxolimab in advanced cancers. Looking at the study overall: Patients assigned to dose escalation were diagnosed with hepatocellular carcinoma, melanoma, renal cell or head and neck cancer.

Overall study results and limits: Expansion of clones was among the lowest in partial responders at 0.1-3.0 mg/kg.

Libraries were prepared by immunoSEQ multiplex PCR; TCRdb keeps only in-frame clonotypes and omits some of them. Of tens of thousands of clones in the sample, roughly 82% were seen once. Per the germline V gene, CDR1 is SGHAT and CDR2 is FQDESV (reference sequence). CDR3 length: 17 residues. Trimming cost V 2 bases and J 8 bases; bases outside gene matches: 13. Notes on this clone: The target antigen is unknown.

The rearrangement uses TRBV11-1 and TRBJ2-3; 10 bases map to TRBD2. This receptor was identified in an adult with an advanced solid tumor such as melanoma, head and neck, liver or kidney cancer. Sequencing was performed on CD4+ or CD8+ T cells sorted from blood, taken in a trial of the OX40 agonist ivuxolimab. The CDR3 DNA reads TGTGCCAGCAGCTTACCATCTAGCGGGGGTGCTCCTACTACGCAGTATTTT. Protein: CASSLPSSGGAPTTQYF. The entire variable domain, with the rest obtained from reference TRBV11-1 and TRBJ2-3, is as follows: EAEVAQSPRYKITEKSQAVAFWCDPISGHATLYWYRQILGQGPELLVQFQDESVVDDSQLPKDRFSAERLKGVDSTLKIQPAELGDSAMYLCASSLPSSGGAPTTQYFGPGTRLTVL.